This T cell receptor (beta chain) was sequenced for a study of cytomegalovirus exposure and HLA in healthy donors. Across the study: Around 180 million T cells yielded around 120 million unique TCR beta sequences in earlier analysis. Study conclusions and caveats: Relative to the approximately 700-donor mean, N-insertions were reportedly fewer in an Asian-associated ancestry cluster in a later analysis.

The V end lost 4 bases, the J end lost 7 bases, and 19 bases lay between the germline ends. Germline CDR1 and CDR2: ENHRY and SYGVKD. The CDR3 covers 15 residues. For this clone: The antigen is undetermined.

Use of 60 Vbeta and 13 Jbeta primers characterized the PCR. Produced via immunoSEQ multiplex PCR; TCRdb's table is partial and in-frame only. The sample carries approximately 160,000 clones, about 71% recorded once. Sequencing used PBMCs. The TCR was taken from a woman aged 35 to 49 in good health and CMV-seropositive. J is TRBJ1-2 and V is TRBV10-3; a weak D match, TRBD1 (5 bases). CDR3 nucleotide sequence: TGTGCCATCAGTGGTAATGAGGACAAATGGGCTGGCTACACCTTC. This gives the protein CAISGNEDKWAGYTF.